The 19 T cell receptor beta chains reported below all come from one sample, sequenced in a study of CXCR3-negative and CXCR3-positive naive CD8 T cells. Carrying UMI labels, the TRB cDNA libraries were prepared through 5' RACE. TCRdb re-called the 5' RACE reads and gives one entry per CDR3 protein, without DNA. The sample table includes 20,000 to 25,000 distinct CDR3 sequences. Sample: memory CD8+ T cells from blood. These receptors came from a human donor in good health. Some clones in this sample may be carry-over from other donors' samples.

This chain links TRBV7-9 with TRBJ2-7. Germline assignment: CDR1 SEHNR and CDR2 FQNEAQ (reference sequence). The CDR3 length is 12 residues. The CDR3 sequence is CASSSFSYEQYF.

This chain uses TRBV29-1 with TRBJ2-7; the D call of TRBD1 rests on TCRdb alone, since no DNA is present to check it. Looked up from germline, CDR1 is SQVTM and CDR2 is ANQGSEA. The CDR3 covers 13 residues. CDR3 amino acids: CSVVPGLSYEQYF.

The chain carries TRBV28 and TRBJ2-2; the TRBD1 assignment by TCRdb is unverifiable without DNA. Per the germline V gene, CDR1 is MDHEN and CDR2 is SYDVKM. The CDR3 sequence is 15 residues long. The CDR3 loop is CASSLFDSLTGELFF.

The V gene is TRBV29-1, the J gene TRBJ2-1; TCRdb outputs TRBD1, but without DNA this stays unchecked. In germline, CDR1 is SQVTM, CDR2 ANQGSEA. The CDR3 contains 12 residues. The CDR3: CSVTGARDEQFF.

The chain links TRBV2 to TRBJ2-7. This CDR3 is built from 13 residues. Per germline, CDR1 SNHLY and CDR2 FYNNEI. CDR3 in amino acids: CAAQEPSSYEQYF.

According to its frequency, this clonotype is medium-sized. The chain recombines TRBV30 with TRBJ2-7; TCRdb's D call, TRBD2, is unchecked because there is no DNA. Germline assignment: CDR1 GTSNPN and CDR2 SVGIG (reference sequence). There are 14 residues in the CDR3. CDR3 amino acids: CAWSVLSGPYEQYF.

The V call is TRBV14, the J call TRBJ1-2; the D call from TCRdb, TRBD1, cannot be confirmed without DNA. This CDR3 has 14 amino acids. The germline gives CDR1 SGHDN, CDR2 FVKESK. The CDR3 spells CASSQQGDVYGYTF.

The chain is built from TRBV20-1 and TRBJ2-3; TCRdb indicates TRBD2, and absent DNA this call remains unverified. In germline, CDR1 is DFQATT, CDR2 SNEGSKA (reference sequence). CDR3 size: 12 residues. The CDR3 sequence is CSALAATDTQYF.

The V call is TRBV3-1, the J call TRBJ2-3; without DNA, the TCRdb call of TRBD2 cannot be checked. CDR3 length equals 15 residues. CDR1 and CDR2 (germline): LGHDT, YNNKEL (reference sequence). CDR3 amino acids: CASSQMAGEEDTQYF.

This chain joins TRBV7-3 and TRBJ2-3; no DNA is available, so the TRBD2 call from TCRdb remains unchecked. CDR1 is SGHTA, CDR2 FQGTGA, per germline. CDR3 length: 15 residues. CDR3 residues: CASSPQLGLKDTQYF.

The rearrangement links TRBV29-1 to TRBJ1-2; the D call of TRBD1 rests on TCRdb alone, since no DNA is present to check it. The CDR3 length is 13 residues. Germline lookup yields CDR1 SQVTM and CDR2 ANQGSEA. The CDR3 loop reads CSVYGTGDYGYTF.

The rearrangement links TRBV28 to TRBJ2-5. The CDR3 consists of 16 residues. Germline lookup yields CDR1 MDHEN and CDR2 SYDVKM. CDR3: CASSAPIRDPRETQYF.

The chain carries TRBV20-1 and TRBJ2-1; with no DNA, the TCRdb D assignment of TRBD2 cannot be verified. The germline gives CDR1 DFQATT, CDR2 SNEGSKA (reference sequence). The CDR3 runs 14 residues. The CDR3 here is CSARDPKTNNEQFF.

Here the CDR3 reads CASSPLLGGSWGEADYNEQFF. V usage is TRBV7-8 and J usage is TRBJ2-1; TCRdb outputs TRBD1, but without DNA this stays unchecked. Germline CDR1 reads SGHVS; CDR2 reads FQNEAQ. The length of the CDR3 is 21 residues.

Its frequency marks this clonotype as medium-sized (0.01 to 0.1%). V usage is TRBV7-8 and J usage is TRBJ2-7; TCRdb's assignment of TRBD1 cannot be checked, as there is no DNA. Germline assignment: CDR1 SGHVS and CDR2 FQNEAQ. The CDR3 covers 14 residues. CDR3 amino acids: CASSLVQGAYEQYF.

The chain carries TRBV14 and TRBJ2-7; the TRBD1 assignment by TCRdb is unverifiable without DNA. This CDR3 contains 15 residues. Looked up from germline, CDR1 is SGHDN and CDR2 is FVKESK. This CDR3 is CASSQDEGTGGVQYF.

V usage is TRBV4-3 and J usage is TRBJ1-6. This CDR3 comprises 14 residues. Germline CDR1 is LGHNA and CDR2 is YSLEER. CDR3 loop: CASSLGPNNSPLHF.

The V gene is TRBV29-1, the J gene TRBJ2-5; the TRBD1 assignment by TCRdb is unverifiable without DNA. The germline gives CDR1 SQVTM, CDR2 ANQGSEA. This CDR3 has 15 residues. Here the CDR3 reads CSVVLVGTVKETQYF.

This rearrangement joins TRBV6-5 to TRBJ2-7. CDR1 MNHEY and CDR2 SVGAGI come from the germline V gene. The CDR3 loop spans 14 amino acids. CDR3 sequence reads: CASSSDAQTYEQYF.